Listed here are 10 T cell receptor beta chains from one sample, sequenced in a study of blood T cells in healthy people across ages. PCR was performed a second time for 7 to 11 cycles using a sample-barcoded 5' primer and a J-beta primer mix. TCRdb re-called the 5' RACE reads with MiXCR, one entry per CDR3 protein. The data show approximately 900,000 distinct CDR3 sequences, roughly 50% seen once. The sequencing input was blood. The receptor source for this set is a man aged 25 to 45 in good health.

The table lists this clonotype with a few counts. The V gene is TRBV5-1, the J gene TRBJ1-1; D unclear. The CDR3 consists of 15 residues. CDR1 SGHRS and CDR2 YFSETQ come from the germline V gene. Trimming stripped 4 bases from V and 3 bases from J, with 16 bases between. CDR3 DNA: TGCGCCAGCAGCCCCCGGGCCCCCGGGGACACTGAAGCTTTCTTT. This sequence encodes CASSPRAPGDTEAFF.

This clonotype occurred a few times. The J gene is TRBJ1-1, the V gene TRBV9; the D gene is possibly TRBD1 (5 bases). The CDR3 is 16 amino acids. V lost 3 bases and J lost 0, with 15 bases in between. Per the germline V gene, CDR1 is SGDLS and CDR2 is YYNGEE. The CDR3 bases are TGTGCCAGCAGCGCCGCGGGAGGGACGATGAACACTGAAGCTTTCTTT. It encodes CASSAAGGTMNTEAFF.

This clonotype was seen only a few times. This chain links TRBV6-5 with TRBJ2-1; TRBD1 or TRBD2 may be the D gene (5 bases each). From germline, CDR1 is MNHEY and CDR2 SVGAGI. Trimming took 0 bases from V and 9 from J, leaving 9 bases between them. CDR3 length: 13 residues. CDR3 sequence: CASSYSRGGEQFF. In DNA form, the CDR3 reads TGTGCCAGCAGTTACTCGCGTGGGGGTGAGCAGTTCTTC.

The CDR3 loop is CASSLKDNTEAFF. The CDR3 bases are TGTGCCAGCAGTTTAAAAGACAACACTGAAGCTTTCTTT. V gene TRBV12-3 or TRBV12-4 combines with J gene TRBJ1-1; no firm D call. V lost 2 bases and J 2 bases, leaving 6 bases between the germline ends. This CDR3 region has 13 residues.

The gene calls are TRBV15 and TRBJ2-3; D is ambiguous. CDR3 length equals 12 residues. V lost 1 base and J 4 bases, leaving 3 bases between the germline ends. Per the germline V gene, CDR1 is LNHNV and CDR2 is YYDKDF (reference sequence). CDR3 coding DNA: TGTGCCACCAGCAGAGGGGCAGATACGCAGTATTTT. Its translation: CATSRGADTQYF.

The CDR3 DNA reads TGTGCCAGCGGTAGCGGGGCCCAAACAGATACGCAGTATTTT. It codes for CASGSGAQTDTQYF. The rearrangement uses TRBV11-3 and TRBJ2-3; 8 bases map to TRBD2. The J segment lost 3 bases and the V segment lost 8 bases, leaving 7 bases of the junction unmatched. This CDR3 is built from 14 residues. The germline gives CDR1 SGHNT, CDR2 YENEEA.

The CDR3 loop is CSARAGGTKYEQYF. The CDR3 nucleotides are TGCAGTGCTAGAGCCGGAGGGACAAAATACGAGCAGTACTTC. The chain carries TRBV20-1 and TRBJ2-7; D may be TRBD1 or TRBD2 (6 bases each). Germline CDR1 reads DFQATT; CDR2 reads SNEGSKA (reference sequence). This CDR3 is 14 amino acids long. The V gene lost 1 base and the J gene lost 4 bases, with 14 bases spanning the gap.

This clonotype was counted only a few times. The CDR3 protein is CSVEGTGVYNEQFF. In DNA form, the CDR3 reads TGCAGCGTTGAAGGGACAGGGGTCTACAATGAGCAGTTCTTC. The rearrangement joins TRBV29-1 to TRBJ2-1; 9 nucleotides match TRBD1. The CDR3 runs 14 residues. Germline-derived CDR1 and CDR2 are SQVTM and ANQGSEA. The trim removed 1 base at V and 3 bases at J, leaving 1 base unmatched.

The chain joins TRBV5-1 to TRBJ2-1; 12 bases are shared with TRBD1. Looked up from germline, CDR1 is SGHRS and CDR2 is YFSETQ. The CDR3 totals 16 residues. The V and J ends lost 4 bases and 7 bases, in that order; junction bases with no gene match: 9. The CDR3, as DNA: TGCGCCAGCAGCCTGGCCGGGACAGGGGGCTGGAATGAGCAGTTCTTC. Translating gives CASSLAGTGGWNEQFF. The full variable domain, in which reference TRBV5-1 and TRBJ2-1 provide the parts outside the CDR3, is KAGVTQTPRYLIKTRGQQVTLSCSPISGHRSVSWYQQTPGQGLQFLFEYFSETQRNKGNFPGRFSGRQFSNSRSEMNVSTLELGDSALYLCASSLAGTGGWNEQFFGPGTRLTVL.

This clonotype was detected ten times or more. CDR3 coding DNA: TGCGCCAGCAGCCAAGATCGCGGGATAAACACTGAAGCTTTCTTT. As protein: CASSQDRGINTEAFF. The rearrangement joins TRBV4-1 to TRBJ1-1; no clear D gene. Deletions cut 0 bases from V and 2 bases from J, with 10 bases between. Germline CDR1 reads MGHRA; CDR2 reads YSYEKL. This CDR3 has 15 amino acids.